This T cell receptor beta chain stems from a study of blood T cell repertoires in COVID-19 (dated by TCRdb to between 2020 and 2021). With regard to the full study: Samples from collaborators originated in the United States, Italy and Spain and spanned both the acute and convalescent phases of COVID-19. Where available, HLA class I and class II types were obtained from metadata supplied by the sample provider rather than from assay-based typing. The repertoires were made available in a free public database intended to serve as a resource for research on the immune response to SARS-CoV-2. The samples were drawn from two sources: the first 160 participants of the ongoing ImmuneRACE study, and 1,254 subjects contributed by 6 global collaborators. The dataset comprised deeply sampled blood TCRbeta repertoires from subjects exposed to, actively infected with, or recovered from COVID-19. Nearly every sample came with metadata listing a de-identified subject ID, COVID-19 status, age in years and sex. The prospective study material was composed of cDNA or gDNA derived from T cells, B-cell-depleted T cells, or PBMCs. General findings and caveats noted by the study authors: Clinical and demographic metadata were provided uncurated, with the amount varying by source and participant.

As concerns this clone: Its target antigen remains unknown. No base qualities exist here, and no much larger clone lies one base off it.

Collaborating institutions collected whole blood in K2EDTA tubes following their own protocols. For TCRbeta analysis, collaborators shipped samples in one of three forms: frozen whole blood, isolated PBMCs, or DNA extracted from either of those sample types. The immunoSEQ Assay, a bias-controlled multiplex PCR, was used to amplify TCRbeta CDR3 regions from genomic DNA. The paper's data handling went like this. Nucleated cell counts per sample were estimated from amplification of reference gene primers within the assay. Sequence reads were collapsed and filtered to measure the absolute abundance of every unique TCRbeta CDR3 rearrangement. For each sample, productive Simpson clonality was calculated as the square root of Simpson's diversity index over productive rearrangements. What TCRdb holds here is the immuneACCESS table cut down to in-frame rearrangements. Part of the clones is not present; checked against another copy, under half of the missing clones reflect an unresolved V gene, and the others are unexplained. D and trimming were read from the DNA, whereas the V and J calls and clone size are those reported in that table. This sample is represented by about 97,000 clones; over 75% of them were singletons. The ten largest clones add up to 11% of the sample.

The germline V gene encodes CDR1 LGHDT and CDR2 YNNKEL (reference sequence). The CDR3 spans 15 residues, from the cysteine through the phenylalanine. Just CDR3 DNA is preserved here, 45 bases in frame from base 1. V was cut back by 4 bases and J by 4 bases, leaving a gap of 16 bases between them. The clonotype comes from a woman younger than 45 with acute or convalescent COVID-19. The chain employs TRBV3-1 (or the pseudogene TRBV3-2) and TRBJ1-1; the D gene is perhaps TRBD1, on 6 matching bases. Sequencing was performed on peripheral blood. The nucleotide sequence is given as TGTGCCAGCAGCCGACAGGTTATAGAGACCACTGAAGCTTTCTTT. Its amino acids are CASSRQVIETTEAFF.